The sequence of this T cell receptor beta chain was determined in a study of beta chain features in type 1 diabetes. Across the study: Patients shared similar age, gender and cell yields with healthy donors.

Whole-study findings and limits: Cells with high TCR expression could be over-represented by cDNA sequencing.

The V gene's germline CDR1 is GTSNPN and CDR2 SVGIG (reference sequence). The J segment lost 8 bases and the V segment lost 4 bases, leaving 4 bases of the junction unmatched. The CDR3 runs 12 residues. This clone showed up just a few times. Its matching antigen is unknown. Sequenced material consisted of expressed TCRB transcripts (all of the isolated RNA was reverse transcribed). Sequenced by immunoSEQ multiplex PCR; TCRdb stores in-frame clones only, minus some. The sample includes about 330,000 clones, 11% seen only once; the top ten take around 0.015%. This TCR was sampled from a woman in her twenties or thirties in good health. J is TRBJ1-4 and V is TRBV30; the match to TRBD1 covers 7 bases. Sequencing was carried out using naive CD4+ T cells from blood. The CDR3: CAWKSGGEKLFF. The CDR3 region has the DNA TGTGCCTGGAAGTCAGGGGGAGAAAAACTGTTTTTT.